This T cell receptor beta chain is drawn from a study of long-term antiretroviral therapy in people with HIV. This clone was counted only a few times. The V and J ends lost 5 bases and 6 bases respectively, with 19 bases between them. The CDR3 totals 15 residues. Germline V CDR1 and CDR2: MNHEY, SVGAGI. At survey level, the immunoSEQ assay was run in its v3.0 version. Generated by immunoSEQ multiplex PCR, the TCRdb table keeps only in-frame clones and is missing some. The data contain 11,000 to 15,000 clones, about 77% of them singletons. This sample comprised unsorted PBMCs, obtained 3.1 years after starting antiretroviral therapy. The rearrangement joins TRBV6-5 to TRBJ1-2; D uncertain. The source of this sequence is a man aged 35 to 55 with HIV. The DNA of the CDR3 is TGTGCCAGCAGTAGTCTATTCTCTCAAGTGGATGGCTACACCTTC. As protein: CASSSLFSQVDGYTF.